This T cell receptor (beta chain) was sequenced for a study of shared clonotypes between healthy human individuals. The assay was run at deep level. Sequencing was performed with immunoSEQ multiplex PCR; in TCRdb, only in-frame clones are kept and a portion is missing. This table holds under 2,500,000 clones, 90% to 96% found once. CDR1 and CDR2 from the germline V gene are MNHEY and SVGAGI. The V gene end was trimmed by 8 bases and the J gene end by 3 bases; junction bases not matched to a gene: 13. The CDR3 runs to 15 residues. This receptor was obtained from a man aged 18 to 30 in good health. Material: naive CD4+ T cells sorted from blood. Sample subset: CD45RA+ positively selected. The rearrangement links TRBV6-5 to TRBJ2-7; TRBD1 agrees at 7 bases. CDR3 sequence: CASGNPGTVYYEQYF. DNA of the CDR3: TGTGCCAGCGGGAACCCCGGGACAGTCTACTACGAGCAGTACTTC.